The 22 T cell receptor beta chains below all came from one sample that was sequenced in a study of shared clonotypes between healthy human individuals. Sequencing was performed with immunoSEQ multiplex PCR; in TCRdb, only in-frame clones are kept and a portion is missing. The repertoire includes about 1.5 million clones, roughly 96% of them detected once, and approximately 1.1% sits in the top ten. Input material: naive CD4+ T cells sorted from blood. Described subset: CD45RA+ positively selected. Receptors originate from a man aged 25-45 years in good health.

The chain recombines TRBV6-5 with TRBJ2-7; D is uncertain. With 2 bases removed from V and 2 bases from J, the gap between germline ends came to 10 bases. This CDR3 spans 14 amino acids. CDR1 is MNHEY and CDR2 is SVGAGI in the germline V gene. CDR3 region: CASSYIPAAYEQYF. The CDR3 DNA is TGTGCCAGCAGTTACATTCCAGCCGCCTACGAGCAGTACTTC.

J is TRBJ2-2 and V is TRBV5-1; TRBD2 matches at 12 bases. Losses at the gene ends were 5 bases for V and 4 bases for J; bases not matched to a gene: 6. The CDR3 is 16 residues long. CDR1 is SGHRS and CDR2 is YFSETQ in the germline V gene. The CDR3 protein is CASRWETSGSTGELFF. The CDR3 DNA sequence: TGCGCCAGCAGATGGGAGACTAGCGGGAGCACCGGGGAGCTGTTTTTT.

The genes are TRBV5-6 and TRBJ2-1, with 9 positions matching TRBD1. The CDR3 consists of 15 residues. V shed 6 bases and J 5 bases; nucleotides not matched to a gene: 9. Germline-derived CDR1 and CDR2 are SGHDT and YYEEEE. CDR3 amino acids: CASNAFRDRDNEQFF. The CDR3 DNA sequence: TGTGCCAGCAACGCGTTCAGGGACAGGGACAATGAGCAGTTCTTC. Drawing the rest from reference TRBV5-6 and TRBJ2-1, the complete variable domain is DAGVTQSPTHLIKTRGQQVTLRCSPKSGHDTVSWYQQALGQGPQFIFQYYEEEERQRGNFPDRFSGHQFPNYSSELNVNALLLGDSALYLCASNAFRDRDNEQFFGPGTRLTVL.

The V and J genes are TRBV9 and TRBJ2-3, with 10 bases lining up with TRBD2. The CDR3 covers 16 residues. V dropped 2 bases and J dropped 5; count of bases not matched to a gene: 8. Per germline, CDR1 SGDLS and CDR2 YYNGEE. The CDR3 nucleotides are TGTGCCAGCAGCGTGAGCAGCGGGAGGGCCCAAGATACGCAGTATTTT. This translates into CASSVSSGRAQDTQYF.

The chain employs TRBV16 and TRBJ2-3; 12 nucleotides align to TRBD2. Germline values: CDR1 KGHSY, CDR2 FQNENV. The ends lost 5 bases at V and 6 bases at J; junction bases unmatched: 9. CDR3 length: 16 amino acids. CDR3 region: CASSSRLAGVSDTQYF. CDR3 bases: TGTGCCAGCAGCTCTCGACTAGCGGGAGTTTCCGATACGCAGTATTTT. The full variable domain, rest sourced from reference TRBV16 and TRBJ2-3, is GEEVAQTPKHLVRGEGQKAKLYCAPIKGHSYVFWYQQVLKNEFKFLISFQNENVFDETGMPKERFSAKCLPNSPCSLEIQATKLEDSAVYFCASSSRLAGVSDTQYFGPGTRLTVL.

This clone was recorded only once. This chain uses TRBV1 with TRBJ2-1. TRBV1 corresponds to a pseudogene. The CDR3 is 21 residues long. The CDR3 sequence is CTSSQDHGFWCMGPQWNEQFF. In DNA, the CDR3 is TGCACCAGCAGCCAAGATCACGGGTTTTGGTGTATGGGACCCCAATGGAATGAGCAGTTCTTC.

As DNA, the CDR3 is TGTGCCAGCAGCTCCCCCCGACTAGATTCGAATTACAATGAGCAGTTCTTC. Protein sequence: CASSSPRLDSNYNEQFF. This sequence joins TRBV11-2 and TRBJ2-1; D perhaps matches TRBD2 (6 bases). V gave up 4 bases and J gave up 4 bases, with 20 bases separating them. Germline CDR1 and CDR2: SGHAT and FQNNGV. The CDR3 covers 17 residues.

J is TRBJ1-3 and V is TRBV28, with 8 bases matching TRBD1. The germline gives CDR1 MDHEN, CDR2 SYDVKM. After removal of 3 bases from V and 2 bases from J, the junction contained 6 bases not matched to a gene. CDR3 length: 16 amino acids. CDR3 coding DNA: TGTGCCAGCAGTTTCCGGGGACAGGCTCCTGGAAACACCATATATTTT. Its translation is CASSFRGQAPGNTIYF. Filled out from reference TRBV28 and TRBJ1-3, the complete variable domain reads DVKVTQSSRYLVKRTGEKVFLECVQDMDHENMFWYRQDPGLGLRLIYFSYDVKMKEKGDIPEGYSVSREKKERFSLILESASTNQTSMYLCASSFRGQAPGNTIYFGEGSWLTVV.

This clone has only one observation. The chain couples TRBV28 to TRBJ2-1, with TRBD2 identical over 16 bases. The CDR3 runs to 19 residues. V lost 6 bases, J lost 1 base, and 9 bases stayed unmatched. CDR1 and CDR2 (germline): MDHEN, SYDVKM. CDR3 coding DNA: TGTGCCAGCAGCCCTGGGACTAGCGGGAGGGCCGGATCCTACAATGAGCAGTTCTTC. It encodes CASSPGTSGRAGSYNEQFF.

V is TRBV19 and J is TRBJ2-7; weak D call: TRBD2 (6 bases). V was pared by 5 bases and J by 2 bases, with 19 bases between. Germline V lookup: CDR1 LNHDA, CDR2 SQIVND (reference sequence). This CDR3 region has 16 residues. CDR3 in amino acids: CASSWNSGGAAYEQYF. The CDR3 DNA is TGTGCCAGTAGTTGGAATTCTGGAGGGGCCGCCTACGAGCAGTACTTC.

V is TRBV29-1 and J is TRBJ2-7; D may be TRBD2 (5 bases). Germline V lookup: CDR1 SQVTM, CDR2 ANQGSEA. The CDR3 spans 15 residues. V was shortened by 3 bases and J by 4 bases, with 19 bases between the two germline ends. This chain's CDR3 is CSVEAEVRHTYEQYF. In DNA, the CDR3 is TGCAGCGTTGAGGCGGAGGTTCGGCACACTTACGAGCAGTACTTC.

This chain uses TRBV30 with TRBJ2-3, with 7 positions matching TRBD1. This CDR3 has 14 residues. V lost 0 bases, J lost 2 bases, and 2 bases stayed unmatched. Germline V gives CDR1 GTSNPN, CDR2 SVGIG (reference sequence). For the CDR3, the DNA is TGTGCCTGGAGTGTGGGACAGCCCACAGATACGCAGTATTTT. Residues: CAWSVGQPTDTQYF.

This chain joins TRBV5-1 and TRBJ1-1, with D hard to call. Germline CDR1 SGHRS, CDR2 YFSETQ. Trimming shortened V by 4 bases and J by 0 bases, and 10 bases separated the two germline ends. CDR3 length equals 14 residues. CDR3 in DNA: TGCGCCAGCAGCCAAAAAGATGTGAACACTGAAGCTTTCTTT. Its translation: CASSQKDVNTEAFF.

The CDR3 DNA sequence: TGCAGCGTTGTTTTTGTGGGAGGGCAGTACTTC. This encodes CSVVFVGGQYF. V is TRBV29-1 and J is TRBJ2-7; a possible D gene is TRBD2 (6 bases). The germline gives CDR1 SQVTM, CDR2 ANQGSEA. The CDR3 has 11 amino acids. V was trimmed by 4 bases and J by 9 bases, leaving 13 bases between them.

This clone showed up just a few times. V is TRBV7-9 and J is TRBJ2-1; 12 nucleotides align to TRBD2. This CDR3 has 18 residues. J gave up 0 bases and V 1 base, and 4 bases lay outside the gene matches. CDR1 and CDR2 from the germline V gene are SEHNR and FQNEAQ (reference sequence). The CDR3 spells CASSLGGLAGSSYNEQFF. The CDR3 nucleotides read TGTGCCAGCAGCTTAGGGGGACTAGCGGGTAGCTCCTACAATGAGCAGTTCTTC. Full variable domain (remainder filled in from reference TRBV7-9 and TRBJ2-1): DTGVSQNPRHKITKRGQNVTFRCDPISEHNRLYWYRQTLGQGPEFLTYFQNEAQLEKSRLLSDRFSAERPKGSFSTLEIQRTEQGDSAMYLCASSLGGLAGSSYNEQFFGPGTRLTVL.

This chain links TRBV28 with TRBJ2-3, with 10 bases identical to TRBD2. Germline CDR1 reads MDHEN; CDR2 reads SYDVKM. CDR3 size: 16 residues. J gave up 1 base and V 6 bases, and 7 bases lay outside the gene matches. The DNA of the CDR3 is TGTGCCAGCAGCCGCGCCCTAGCGGGAGGCACAGATACGCAGTATTTT. Translated, it gives CASSRALAGGTDTQYF.

The V and J genes are TRBV19 and TRBJ1-5; D is possibly TRBD1 (6 bases). There are 16 residues in the CDR3. Germline V gives CDR1 LNHDA, CDR2 SQIVND (reference sequence). V gave up 4 bases and J gave up 0 bases, with 13 bases separating them. CDR3 in amino acids: CASSTLGQSSNQPQHF. CDR3 bases: TGTGCCAGTAGTACCCTAGGACAGTCTAGCAATCAGCCCCAGCATTTT.

This chain uses TRBV4-3 with TRBJ1-3; 8 nucleotides match TRBD1. Germline V CDR1 and CDR2: LGHNA, YSLEER. V lost 1 base, J lost 0 bases, and 8 bases stayed unmatched. This CDR3 has 18 residues. This chain's CDR3 is CASSQVPQGANSGNTIYF. The CDR3 DNA is TGCGCCAGCAGCCAAGTGCCCCAGGGGGCCAACTCTGGAAACACCATATATTTT.

This chain joins TRBV10-3 and TRBJ2-5; D perhaps matches TRBD2 (6 bases). CDR1 and CDR2 from the germline V gene are ENHRY and SYGVKD. There are 12 residues in the CDR3. The V gene lost 6 bases and the J gene lost 9 bases, with 14 bases spanning the gap. CDR3 sequence: CAIRISGGAQYF. CDR3 DNA: TGTGCCATCAGGATTAGCGGCGGGGCCCAGTACTTC.

As DNA, the CDR3 is TGTGCCAGCGCGACGGAGGACAGCAATCAGCCCCAGCATTTT. As protein: CASATEDSNQPQHF. The chain couples TRBV6-1 to TRBJ1-5, with D unresolved. The CDR3 consists of 14 residues. V lost 8 bases to trimming and J lost 1 base, with 12 bases between them. The germline CDR1 and CDR2 sequences are MNHNS and SASEGT.

As to this clone: One junction end disagrees with the germline gene, perhaps due to a read error. The rearrangement uses TRBV2 and TRBJ2-1, with 8 bases fitting TRBD2. CDR3 length: 18 residues. The germline V gene encodes CDR1 SNHLY and CDR2 FYNNEI. This CDR3 reads CASREGLAGSVRYNEQFF. The CDR3 region has the DNA TGTGCCAGCAGGGAAGGGCTAGCGGGCTCCGTCCGCTACAATGAGCAGTTCTTC. The variable domain in full, with the rest retrieved from reference TRBV2 and TRBJ2-1, is EPEVTQTPSHQVTQMGQEVILRCVPISNHLYFYWYRQILGQKVEFLVSFYNNEISEKSEIFDDQFSVERPDGSNFTLKIRSTKLEDSAMYFCASREGLAGSVRYNEQFFGPGTRLTVL.

This chain uses TRBV5-4 with TRBJ2-5; D remains unclear. Between the trimmed V and J ends, which lost 3 bases and 0 bases, there was a span of 9 bases. Germline CDR1 SGHNT, CDR2 YYREEE (reference sequence). The CDR3 sequence is 14 residues long. The CDR3 bases are TGTGCCAGCAGCTCGAAGAAGTACCAAGAGACCCAGTACTTC. This translates into CASSSKKYQETQYF.